The 31 T cell receptor beta chains in this list originate from one sample, sequenced in a study of blood T cell repertoires in COVID-19. Profiled with immunoSEQ multiplex PCR; TCRdb holds only in-frame clones, not every one. Among about 170,000 clones listed, approximately 90% were seen once. The sequenced sample was peripheral blood. The source of these receptors is a man aged 18 to 30 with COVID-19, enrolled during active disease.

The chain couples TRBV5-1 to TRBJ2-1, with D possibly matching TRBD2 (6 bases). Trimming took 0 bases from V and 8 from J, leaving 15 bases between them. The germline CDR1 and CDR2 sequences are SGHRS and YFSETQ. The CDR3 runs to 15 residues. The CDR3 reads CASSLDGRDIDEQFF. Here the CDR3 DNA reads TGCGCCAGCAGCTTGGATGGGCGGGATATCGATGAGCAGTTCTTC.

The chain combines TRBV14 with TRBJ1-5; 8 bases map to TRBD1. CDR1 SGHDN and CDR2 FVKESK come from the germline V gene. The V and J ends lost 4 bases and 7 bases, in that order; junction bases with no gene match: 9. The CDR3 loop spans 15 amino acids. The CDR3 DNA reads as TGTGCCAGCAGCCCGCTAAGACAGGGGAAGCAGCCCCAGCATTTT. Its protein product is CASSPLRQGKQPQHF.

The chain employs TRBV7-9 and TRBJ1-2; 7 positions agree with TRBD1. CDR3 size: 16 residues. Looked up from germline, CDR1 is SEHNR and CDR2 is FQNEAQ (reference sequence). V lost 4 bases, J lost 0 bases, and 8 bases stayed unmatched. CDR3 amino acids: CASSYLRDSSNYGYTF. The CDR3 bases are TGTGCCAGCAGCTACTTAAGGGACAGCTCTAACTATGGCTACACCTTC.

The chain combines TRBV5-1 with TRBJ2-1; TRBD2 agrees at 8 bases. CDR3 length equals 16 residues. Germline CDR1 is SGHRS and CDR2 is YFSETQ. V was clipped by 4 bases and J by 1 base; unmatched bases: 7. CDR3 amino acids: CASSTRTSRSYNEQFF. The CDR3 DNA reads as TGCGCCAGCAGCACAAGGACTAGCCGATCCTACAATGAGCAGTTCTTC.

This clone occurred a few times. The chain uses TRBV6-5 and TRBJ2-2; TRBD2 matches at 9 bases. J was trimmed by 5 bases and V by 2 bases; bases with no gene match: 6. From germline, CDR1 is MNHEY and CDR2 SVGAGI. The length of the CDR3 is 16 residues. As DNA, the CDR3 is TGTGCCAGCAGTTACGTAGCGGGAGTCAGGACCGGGGAGCTGTTTTTT. Translated: CASSYVAGVRTGELFF.

Here the CDR3 reads CASSITGGRDQPQHF. CDR3 coding DNA: TGTGCCAGTAGTATAACCGGGGGTCGCGATCAGCCCCAGCATTTT. The V and J genes are TRBV19 and TRBJ1-5; tentative D call: TRBD1 (5 bases). The CDR3 extends over 15 amino acids. The V end was cut by 2 bases, the J end by 5 bases, with 13 bases between. Germline V gene lookup returns CDR1 LNHDA and CDR2 SQIVND (reference sequence).

This clone appeared once. An end of the junction does not agree with germline; a read error may underlie this. This chain links TRBV27 with TRBJ1-2, with D unresolved. Germline values: CDR1 MNHEY, CDR2 SMNVEV (reference sequence). CDR3 length: 15 residues. DNA for the CDR3: TGTGCCAGCAGTCTATCCTGGACGGGGAACTATGGCTACACCTTC. It codes for CASSLSWTGNYGYTF.

This clone appeared once. Other DNA sequences within the sample encode an identical CDR3. CDR3 in DNA: TGTGCCAGCAGCCTCGGGGGGTATGGCTACACCTTC. Translating gives CASSLGGYGYTF. This rearrangement joins TRBV11-2 to TRBJ1-2; possibly TRBD1 for D (5 bases). Germline V gives CDR1 SGHAT, CDR2 FQNNGV. The CDR3 totals 12 residues. Trimming took off 5 bases at V and 5 bases at J, with 9 bases between the two ends.

The J gene is TRBJ1-1, the V gene TRBV5-5; 8 bases are shared with TRBD1. The V segment lost 3 bases and the J segment 11 bases; nucleotides outside the gene matches: 9. CDR3 length: 13 residues. CDR1 is SGHKS, CDR2 YYEKEE, per germline (reference sequence). The CDR3: CASSWTGRLGAFF. DNA for the CDR3: TGTGCCAGCAGCTGGACAGGGAGGTTGGGCGCTTTCTTT.

This chain connects TRBV15 to TRBJ1-3; no clear D gene. V lost 0 bases to trimming and J lost 3 bases, with 6 bases between them. The CDR3 contains 14 residues. The germline gives CDR1 LNHNV, CDR2 YYDKDF (reference sequence). The CDR3 loop is CATSRDLSGNTIYF. CDR3 bases: TGTGCCACCAGCAGAGACCTCAGTGGAAACACCATATATTTT.

This chain connects TRBV6-5 to TRBJ2-5, with a weak D call TRBD1 (6 bases). CDR3 length: 14 amino acids. With 1 base removed from V and 4 bases from J, the gap between germline ends came to 10 bases. The germline V gene encodes CDR1 MNHEY and CDR2 SVGAGI. The CDR3 DNA sequence: TGTGCCAGCAGTTACTTCGCGGACAGAGAGACCCAGTACTTC. Translated, it gives CASSYFADRETQYF.

The chain combines TRBV30 with TRBJ2-3; 8 nucleotides align to TRBD2. This CDR3 has 17 amino acids. V lost 2 bases to trimming and J lost 1 base; unmatched junction nucleotides: 11. Germline V gene data show CDR1 as GTSNPN and CDR2 as SVGIG (reference sequence). The CDR3 is CAWSFRLAGKGTDTQYF. The CDR3, as DNA: TGTGCCTGGAGTTTCCGATTAGCGGGAAAAGGCACAGATACGCAGTATTTT.

This clone was seen only once. The chain couples TRBV2 to TRBJ2-7, with 9 positions matching TRBD1. This CDR3 region has 14 residues. The germline CDR1 and CDR2 sequences are SNHLY and FYNNEI. Trimming took 4 bases from V and 3 from J; bases not matched to a gene: 4. CDR3 sequence reads: CASSARTGDYEQYF. The CDR3 DNA reads TGTGCCAGCAGTGCACGGACAGGGGACTACGAGCAGTACTTC.

This chain connects TRBV28 to TRBJ1-2, with 9 bases that match TRBD1. The trim removed 10 bases at V and 5 bases at J, leaving 14 bases unmatched. From germline, CDR1 is MDHEN and CDR2 SYDVKM. This CDR3 is built from 15 residues. CDR3 sequence: CATLIPGQGAYGYTF. CDR3 coding DNA: TGTGCCACCCTAATTCCGGGACAGGGAGCTTATGGCTACACCTTC.

The J gene is TRBJ1-6, the V gene TRBV7-8, with D tentatively TRBD1 (5 bases). Trimming took off 0 bases at V and 10 bases at J, with 10 bases between the two ends. Germline assignment: CDR1 SGHVS and CDR2 FQNEAQ. The CDR3 totals 14 residues. The CDR3 region is CASSLAGGNSPLHF. In DNA form, the CDR3 reads TGTGCCAGCAGCTTAGCCGGGGGTAACTCACCCCTCCACTTT.

The rearrangement uses TRBV27 and TRBJ2-1; no clear D gene. Germline CDR1 MNHEY, CDR2 SMNVEV (reference sequence). The CDR3 is made up of 15 amino acids. Trimming took 0 bases from V and 3 from J, leaving 9 bases between them. The CDR3 here is CASSLSSPLYNEQFF. DNA of the CDR3: TGTGCCAGCAGTTTATCGAGCCCACTCTACAATGAGCAGTTCTTC.

V usage is TRBV6-2 or TRBV6-3 and J usage is TRBJ2-7; 10 bases line up with TRBD1. Per the germline V gene, CDR1 is MNHEY and CDR2 is SVGEGT. The CDR3 consists of 15 residues. V gave up 6 bases and J gave up 4 bases; unmatched junction bases: 9. CDR3 coding DNA: TGTGCCAGCAGCTTCGGACAGGGGGGAATATACGAGCAGTACTTC. Amino acid sequence: CASSFGQGGIYEQYF.

The V call is TRBV10-2, the J call TRBJ1-3; 7 bases line up with TRBD1. Trimming at V came to 3 bases and at J to 0 bases, leaving 5 bases not matched to a gene. The V gene's germline CDR1 is WSHSY and CDR2 SAAADI. There are 16 residues in the CDR3. The CDR3 protein is CASSDSGTASGNTIYF. The CDR3 DNA sequence: TGCGCCAGCAGTGATTCCGGGACAGCCTCTGGAAACACCATATATTTT.

The CDR3 DNA reads as TGTGCCAGCAGCCCCCGAGATACGCAGTATTTT. Residues: CASSPRDTQYF. The rearrangement joins TRBV7-6 to TRBJ2-3, with unresolved D. The V and J ends lost 5 bases and 5 bases respectively, with 5 bases between them. The germline V gene has CDR1 SGHVS and CDR2 FNYEAQ. The CDR3 runs to 11 residues.

The chain joins TRBV7-8 to TRBJ2-2; 7 bases fit TRBD1. Germline V gene sequence: CDR1 SGHVS, CDR2 FQNEAQ. J gave up 6 bases and V 4 bases, and 14 bases lay outside the gene matches. The CDR3 loop spans 17 amino acids. The CDR3 coding sequence is TGTGCCAGCAGCTCCGGCGGGCAGGGGGAACGTCCCGGGGAGCTGTTTTTT. It yields the protein CASSSGGQGERPGELFF.

This clone was seen only a few times. CDR3 amino acids: CASSSLAGVGEQYF. CDR3 in DNA: TGTGCCAGCAGTTCGCTAGCGGGAGTGGGTGAGCAGTACTTC. J is TRBJ2-7 and V is TRBV6-2 or TRBV6-3; 10 bases match TRBD2. The CDR3 extends over 14 amino acids. Trimming removed 4 bases from V and 7 bases from J; junction bases left unmatched: 7. Per the germline V gene, CDR1 is MNHEY and CDR2 is SVGEGT.

The chain combines TRBV2 with TRBJ1-2, with 10 bases aligning to TRBD1. Unmatched junction bases numbered 6, after V lost 6 bases and J lost 8 bases. The CDR3 has 13 residues. Looked up from germline, CDR1 is SNHLY and CDR2 is FYNNEI. CDR3 DNA sequence: TGTGCCAGCAGCCGACAGGGGGCTGCCGGCTACACCTTC. Translation: CASSRQGAAGYTF.

The rearrangement links TRBV6-4 to TRBJ2-1, with D perhaps TRBD2 (5 bases). Germline CDR1 and CDR2: MRHNA and SNTAGT. Between the trimmed V and J ends, which lost 0 bases and 5 bases, there was a span of 11 bases. The CDR3 length is 15 residues. The CDR3 here is CASSDSVGVNNEQFF. The CDR3 nucleotides are TGTGCCAGCAGTGACTCTGTGGGAGTTAACAATGAGCAGTTCTTC.

The genes are TRBV3-1 (or the pseudogene TRBV3-2) and TRBJ1-6; no firm D call. V was clipped by 1 base and J by 5 bases, with 12 bases between them. CDR3 length: 16 amino acids. Germline V gene sequence: CDR1 LGHDT, CDR2 YNNKEL (reference sequence). CDR3 nucleotides: TGTGCCAGCAGCCAAGGGCGGGATAGGAATAATTCACCCCTCCACTTT. Amino acid sequence: CASSQGRDRNNSPLHF.

The chain has TRBV6-6 and TRBJ2-3; perhaps TRBD1 as D (6 bases). The CDR3 covers 14 residues. Germline V CDR1 and CDR2: MNHNY, SVGAGI (reference sequence). Trimming cost V 0 bases and J 3 bases, with 7 bases left between them. In DNA, the CDR3 is TGTGCCAGCAGTTACTCGGGGGCAACAGATACGCAGTATTTT. Residues: CASSYSGATDTQYF.

The V call is TRBV10-2, the J call TRBJ2-5, with D tentatively TRBD2 (7 bases). Trimming took off 3 bases at V and 3 bases at J, with 14 bases between the two ends. The CDR3 is 15 residues long. Germline values: CDR1 WSHSY, CDR2 SAAADI. The CDR3 coding sequence is TGCGCCAGCAGTGACGTGGGGAGGGGGGAAGAGACCCAGTACTTC. It is translated as CASSDVGRGEETQYF.

V is TRBV4-2 and J is TRBJ2-1; 9 bases agree with TRBD2. This CDR3 contains 16 residues. The ends lost 1 base at V and 2 bases at J; junction bases unmatched: 3. CDR1 is LGHNA and CDR2 is YNFKEQ in the germline V gene. The CDR3 reads CASSQGSSGAYNEQFF. The CDR3 region has the DNA TGTGCCAGCAGCCAAGGGTCTAGCGGGGCCTACAATGAGCAGTTCTTC.

V and J are TRBV10-1 and TRBJ2-1; TRBD2 aligns across 10 bases. V lost 0 bases and J lost 5; bases outside the gene matches: 4. The CDR3 has 16 residues. From germline, CDR1 is WNHNN and CDR2 SYGVQD (reference sequence). The CDR3 DNA is TGCGCCAGCAGTGAGTCGCGGCTAGCGGGAGACAATGAGCAGTTCTTC. This encodes CASSESRLAGDNEQFF.

V usage is TRBV25-1 and J usage is TRBJ1-2; 9 nucleotides agree with TRBD1. This CDR3 contains 15 residues. Germline CDR1 and CDR2: MGHDK and SYGVNS. Losses at the gene ends were 4 bases for V and 1 base for J; bases not matched to a gene: 4. The DNA for the CDR3 is TGTGCCAGCAGTGGCGGACAGGGGAATAACTATGGCTACACCTTC. It specifies CASSGGQGNNYGYTF.

J is TRBJ2-5 and V is TRBV11-3, with D tentatively TRBD2 (6 bases). From germline, CDR1 is SGHNT and CDR2 YENEEA. V dropped 1 base and J dropped 5 bases, with 26 bases sitting between them. The CDR3 totals 19 residues. The CDR3 DNA reads TGTGCCAGCAGCTTAGGACGCGGGACCGATGTACTGGAGGGGGAGACCCAGTACTTC. It yields the protein CASSLGRGTDVLEGETQYF.

Only one count was recorded for this clone. The gene calls are TRBV23-1 and TRBJ2-7; D ambiguous. TRBV23-1 is assigned to the ORF class and has an uncertain function. Trimming took 0 bases from V and 0 from J, leaving 12 bases between them. The CDR3 runs 16 residues. Here the CDR3 reads CASSQSPGSCSYEQYF. CDR3 sequence (DNA): TGCGCCAGCAGTCAATCCCCCGGGTCTTGCTCCTACGAGCAGTACTTC.